The entry that follows covers one T cell receptor (beta chain) sequence. This sample is part of a study of blood T cells in healthy people across ages. V trimming: 6 bases; J trimming: 0 bases; junction bases outside the gene matches: 3. There are 16 residues in the CDR3. CDR1 and CDR2 from the germline V gene are SGHRS and YFSETQ. Combining a sample-barcoded 5' primer with a J-beta primer mix, a second PCR ran for about 6 to 12 cycles. TCRdb independently ran MiXCR on the 5' RACE reads; one entry per CDR3 protein. The sample lists under 800,000 distinct CDR3 sequences, approximately 43% seen once, with roughly 19% in the top ten. Healthy Caucasians from Russia aged about 6 to 90 served as donors. Researchers report isolating at least 6 million PBMCs per sample.

The chain uses TRBV5-1 and TRBJ2-6; 10 bases agree with TRBD2. Source material: blood. The TCR sequence derives from a woman aged 55-70 years in good health. Written as DNA, the CDR3 is TGCGCCAGCACAAGCGGGGGGGCCTCTGGGGCCAACGTCCTGACTTTC. Translated: CASTSGGASGANVLTF.